The 9 T cell receptor beta chains reported below all come from one sample, sequenced in a study of CD8+CD57+ T cells in acquired aplastic anemia. CDR3 and TCR beta VDJ profiling relied on a genomic DNA template. Each CDR3 protein gets one entry after TCRdb re-called the reads with MiXCR. Of 150,000 to 200,000 distinct CDR3 sequences in the sample, approximately 40% were seen once. The source material was sorted CD4+, CD8+, or CD8+CD57+ T cells (not recorded which) from PBMCs. The receptors here all came from a human donor in good health.

The V gene is TRBV10-3, the J gene TRBJ2-1; D is perhaps TRBD2 (5 bases). The CDR3 totals 12 residues. Germline assignment: CDR1 ENHRY and CDR2 SYGVKD. The CDR3 loop is CAITSSYNEQFF. The DNA for the CDR3 is TGTGCTATAACTAGCTCCTACAATGAGCAGTTCTTC.

This clonotype appeared a few times. V and J are TRBV28 and TRBJ1-4; D is unresolved. This CDR3 has 15 residues. V gave up 4 bases and J gave up 4 bases, with 13 bases separating them. Germline V gene lookup returns CDR1 MDHEN and CDR2 SYDVKM. This CDR3 is CASSYGGSLNEKLFF. The CDR3 DNA reads TGTGCCAGCAGTTACGGAGGGTCCCTTAATGAAAAACTGTTTTTT.

The chain employs TRBV20-1 and TRBJ2-3, with a weak D call TRBD1 (6 bases). The germline V and J ends were trimmed by 0 bases and 6 bases, with 10 bases remaining between them. Per germline, CDR1 DFQATT and CDR2 SNEGSKA (reference sequence). The CDR3 has 13 residues. The CDR3 nucleotides are TGCAGTGCTAGAGATGGACAGTCGGATACGCAGTATTTT. Protein: CSARDGQSDTQYF.

This chain connects TRBV10-2 to TRBJ2-3; D is undetermined. V was cut by 2 bases and J by 5 bases, with 5 bases left in between. The CDR3 has 12 amino acids. In germline, CDR1 is WSHSY, CDR2 SAAADI. CDR3 in DNA: TGCGCCAGCAGTGAGCAAGGAGATACGCAGTATTTT. It specifies CASSEQGDTQYF.

The chain employs TRBV3-1 and TRBJ1-4; 9 positions match TRBD1. Germline CDR1 reads LGHDT; CDR2 reads YNNKEL (reference sequence). V trimming: 4 bases; J trimming: 5 bases; junction bases outside the gene matches: 5. This CDR3 region has 15 residues. The CDR3 DNA sequence: TGTGCCAGCAGCCTTACCGGGACAGGGAATGAAAAACTGTTTTTT. It encodes CASSLTGTGNEKLFF.

With respect to this clonotype: This may come from a read error, since a much larger clone is one base off. V gene TRBV12-3 or TRBV12-4 combines with J gene TRBJ2-2; D gene ambiguous. V was shortened by 4 bases and J by 3 bases, with 9 bases between the two germline ends. The CDR3 totals 14 residues. The CDR3 loop is CASSSAQYTGELFF. The CDR3 nucleotides are TGTGCCAGCAGTTCAGCACAGTACACCGGGGAGCTGTTTTTT.

The table lists this clonotype with many counts. This chain uses TRBV20-1 with TRBJ2-1; 7 positions agree with TRBD2. The length of the CDR3 is 16 residues. In germline, CDR1 is DFQATT, CDR2 SNEGSKA (reference sequence). Losses at the gene ends were 3 bases for V and 3 bases for J; bases not matched to a gene: 11. The CDR3 spells CSASRKRDLRYNEQFF. The CDR3 DNA reads TGCAGTGCTAGCCGTAAGCGGGACTTACGCTACAATGAGCAGTTCTTC.

This clonotype has a count of ten or more. This chain uses TRBV7-3 with TRBJ1-2; no clear D gene. This CDR3 has 13 amino acids. V lost 2 bases and J lost 5, with 9 bases in between. Germline CDR1 is SGHTA and CDR2 is FQGTGA. CDR3 protein: CASSLGPGYGYTF. DNA of the CDR3: TGTGCCAGCAGCTTAGGGCCAGGTTATGGCTACACCTTC.

Concerning this clonotype: A read error may account for a junction end that differs from germline. V is TRBV18 and J is TRBJ1-2, with D tentatively TRBD1 (5 bases). CDR1 and CDR2 (germline): KGHSH, LQKENI. CDR3 size: 15 residues. This CDR3 is CAISADRSSNYGYTF. Here the CDR3 DNA reads TGTGCCATCTCAGCCGACAGATCCTCTAACTATGGCTACACCTTC.